Listed below are T cell receptor beta chains from one sample, sequenced in a study of T cell responses to AZD1222 COVID-19 vaccine. Measured with immunoSEQ multiplex PCR; TCRdb has only the in-frame clones, and not every one. In the table there are under 85,000 clones, 88% of which are singletons. The specimen was peripheral blood, collected on day 0 of AZD1222 vaccination. The receptor set was obtained from an adult in good health. Each CDR3 is given with its conserved first and last residue. A D gene is named only where the DNA matches it firmly.

j_gene,v_gene,d_gene,CDR3nt,CDR3aa
TRBJ1-1,TRBV5-4,-,TGTGCCAGCAGCCCGTCCCGGGGGCCCACTGAAGCTTTCTTT,CASSPSRGPTEAFF
TRBJ2-2,TRBV6-6,-,TGTGCCAGCAGCCAGCAGGGTCCCGGGGAGCTGTTTTTT,CASSQQGPGELFF
TRBJ1-5,TRBV7-9,-,TGTGCCAGCAGCTCCAGGCGAGGTGGGGATCTGCATTTT,CASSSRRGGDLHF
TRBJ2-1,TRBV27,TRBD2,TGTGCCAGCAGTCCGCGGGACTATTGGGGTTACAATGAGCAGTTCTTC,CASSPRDYWGYNEQFF
TRBJ1-5,TRBV5-1,-,TGCGCCAGCAGCTTGGACATGAATCAGCCCCAGCATTTT,CASSLDMNQPQHF
TRBJ2-7,TRBV28,TRBD2,TGTGCCAGCAGGACTAGCGGGAGTCGTTACGAGCAGTACTTC,CASRTSGSRYEQYF
TRBJ1-6,TRBV6-5,-,TGTGCCAGCAGTAACCGGGACGGACCTTCCCCCCCCCACTTT,CASSNRDGPSPPHF
TRBJ1-5,TRBV2,-,TGTGCCAGCAGTGATCTCTGGGGAGTAGGTCAGCCCCAGCATTTT,CASSDLWGVGQPQHF
TRBJ2-2,TRBV5-4,TRBD2,TGTGCCAGCAGCCCTACGGGGGGACGAACCGGGGAGCTGTTTTTT,CASSPTGGRTGELFF
TRBJ1-5,TRBV28,-,TGTGCCAGCAGTTCGACAGCTTATAGCAATCAGCCCCAGCATTTT,CASSSTAYSNQPQHF
TRBJ1-4,TRBV5-8,-,TGTGCCAGCAGCCCAGGGTTTGTTGAAAAACTGTTTTTT,CASSPGFVEKLFF
TRBJ1-4,TRBV18,-,TGTGCCAGCTCACCAAATCCGGGAGCGGAAGAAAAACTGTTTTTT,CASSPNPGAEEKLFF
TRBJ2-2,TRBV5-4,-,TGTGCCAGCAGCCCTGGCGGGGGCAATGGGGAGCTGTTTTTT,CASSPGGGNGELFF
TRBJ2-2,TRBV28,-,TGTGCCAGCAGTTTATTCCTCGGGGCGCAGTACGAGCTGTTTTTT,CASSLFLGAQYELFF
TRBJ2-1,TRBV18,TRBD1,TGTGCCAGCTCACCGGCACAGGGACAGTCTAAGGTCTTC,CASSPAQGQSKVF
TRBJ2-2,TRBV4-1,TRBD1,TGCGCCAGCAGCCAAGAGAGGGGGCGGCCCGGGGAGCTGTTTTTT,CASSQERGRPGELFF
TRBJ1-5,TRBV5-5,-,TGTGCCAGCAGCCCCACCGGGTCCCAGCCCCAGCATTTT,CASSPTGSQPQHF
TRBJ1-1,TRBV27,-,TGTGCCAGCAGTTTTAGTCAGGCCACTGAAGCTTTCTTT,CASSFSQATEAFF
TRBJ2-2,TRBV11-2,TRBD1,TGTGCCAGCAGCTTGAGCCAGGGACAGGCGAACACCGGGGAGCTGTTTTTT,CASSLSQGQANTGELFF
TRBJ1-1,TRBV28,TRBD1,TGTGCCAGCAAGGGGGCAGGGGTTGTGACTGAAGCTTTCTTT,CASKGAGVVTEAFF
TRBJ2-7,TRBV15,-,TGTGCCACCCAGGGGCTGAGCTCCTACGAGCAGTACTTC,CATQGLSSYEQYF
TRBJ1-2,TRBV25-1,TRBD1,TGTGCCAGCAGTACTGGGCAGGGGGCCGGCTATGGCTACACCTTC,CASSTGQGAGYGYTF